The 17 T cell receptor beta chains given below trace back to one sample, sequenced in a study of radiation and T cells in renal cell carcinoma. Sample time point: baseline pretreatment blood. The treatment: 15 Gy SBRT to primary tumor, nephrectomy 4 weeks later. Clones were read by immunoSEQ multiplex PCR, and TCRdb kept only the in-frame ones, dropping some. Of 150,000 or so clones in the sample, approximately 90% were seen once. The sequences come from blood, collected from a patient whose treatment included radiotherapy and nephrectomy. The receptors were sampled from a woman in her 70s with renal cell carcinoma.

The chain has TRBV6-5 and TRBJ1-5, with D tentatively TRBD1 (5 bases). CDR3 length equals 11 residues. CDR1 is MNHEY and CDR2 is SVGAGI in the germline V gene. V gave up 8 bases and J gave up 7 bases, with 9 bases separating them. The CDR3 loop reads CASGGTQPQHF. The CDR3 DNA follows: TGTGCCAGCGGGGGGACCCAGCCCCAGCATTTT.

This sequence joins TRBV11-3 and TRBJ1-2; possibly TRBD1 for D (5 bases). Germline CDR1 is SGHNT and CDR2 is YENEEA. V was trimmed by 3 bases and J by 3 bases, leaving 11 bases between them. CDR3 length equals 14 residues. CDR3 loop: CASSFEGLDYGYTF. CDR3 in DNA: TGTGCCAGCAGCTTTGAGGGGTTGGACTATGGCTACACCTTC.

This clone appeared once. This rearrangement joins TRBV14 to TRBJ2-3, with TRBD2 matching over 11 bases. V was clipped by 3 bases and J by 3 bases; unmatched bases: 11. Germline lookup yields CDR1 SGHDN and CDR2 FVKESK. CDR3 length equals 18 residues. The CDR3 nucleotides read TGTGCCAGCAGCCAGCGAATTAGCGGGGGGGCAAGGACAGATACGCAGTATTTT. It codes for CASSQRISGGARTDTQYF.

The V gene is TRBV28, the J gene TRBJ1-2; maybe TRBD1 (5 bases). Per the germline V gene, CDR1 is MDHEN and CDR2 is SYDVKM. This CDR3 is built from 14 residues. The V gene lost 6 bases and the J gene lost 0 bases, with 11 bases spanning the gap. The CDR3 protein is CASSGTLANYGYTF. In DNA, the CDR3 is TGTGCCAGCAGCGGGACCCTAGCTAACTATGGCTACACCTTC.

The genes are TRBV29-1 and TRBJ1-1; maybe TRBD1 (6 bases). In germline, CDR1 is SQVTM, CDR2 ANQGSEA. V lost 7 bases to trimming and J lost 0 bases, with 18 bases between them. The CDR3 is made up of 15 amino acids. The CDR3 DNA sequence: TGCAGCGCCGGACAGAGCCTCCCCATGAACACTGAAGCTTTCTTT. It is translated as CSAGQSLPMNTEAFF.

The V and J genes are TRBV19 and TRBJ2-2; D perhaps matches TRBD2 (5 bases). CDR3 size: 16 residues. The V end lost 2 bases, the J end lost 0 bases, and 10 bases lay between the germline ends. CDR1 and CDR2 (germline): LNHDA, SQIVND (reference sequence). CDR3 in amino acids: CASSITRAANTGELFF. As DNA, the CDR3 is TGTGCCAGTAGTATAACCAGAGCGGCGAACACCGGGGAGCTGTTTTTT.

Only a few counts were recorded for this clone. This chain joins TRBV9 and TRBJ2-5, with D uncertain. Germline V gene lookup returns CDR1 SGDLS and CDR2 YYNGEE. Trimming cost V 0 bases and J 1 base, with 7 bases left between them. This CDR3 has 14 residues. CDR3 nucleotide sequence: TGTGCCAGCAGCGTAGGAGGTAGCCAAGAGACCCAGTACTTC. Its protein product is CASSVGGSQETQYF.

The genes are TRBV27 and TRBJ1-5, with 9 positions matching TRBD1. Germline lookup yields CDR1 MNHEY and CDR2 SMNVEV (reference sequence). This CDR3 is 16 amino acids long. Unmatched junction bases numbered 10, after V lost 5 bases and J lost 5 bases. The CDR3 region is CASSVRGTGWDQPQHF. The CDR3 DNA follows: TGTGCCAGCAGTGTTAGGGGGACAGGGTGGGATCAGCCCCAGCATTTT.

In its sample, this clone was seen once. The chain has TRBV14 and TRBJ1-2; D is unresolved. The CDR3 spans 14 residues. V lost 1 base and J 4 bases, leaving 10 bases between the germline ends. CDR1 SGHDN and CDR2 FVKESK come from the germline V gene. The CDR3 bases are TGTGCCAGCAGCCAAGTCAACACCCTCTATGGCTACACCTTC. This translates into CASSQVNTLYGYTF.

The V gene is TRBV6-4, the J gene TRBJ2-1; 7 bases fit TRBD2. Looked up from germline, CDR1 is MRHNA and CDR2 is SNTAGT. This CDR3 has 17 residues. V lost 0 bases, J lost 5 bases, and 10 bases stayed unmatched. Written as DNA, the CDR3 is TGTGCCAGCAGTGACTCGGCGCTAAGCGGGGCCCACAATGAGCAGTTCTTC. It codes for CASSDSALSGAHNEQFF.

The chain recombines TRBV5-1 with TRBJ2-5; D is undetermined. Per germline, CDR1 SGHRS and CDR2 YFSETQ. This CDR3 has 12 residues. Trimming shortened V by 2 bases and J by 4 bases, and 6 bases separated the two germline ends. The CDR3 DNA reads TGCGCCAGCAGCTTCGTGGGAGAGACCCAGTACTTC. It translates to CASSFVGETQYF. The full variable domain, its missing parts supplied by reference TRBV5-1 and TRBJ2-5, is KAGVTQTPRYLIKTRGQQVTLSCSPISGHRSVSWYQQTPGQGLQFLFEYFSETQRNKGNFPGRFSGRQFSNSRSEMNVSTLELGDSALYLCASSFVGETQYFGPGTRLLVL.

The chain uses TRBV27 and TRBJ2-7, with 7 bases matching TRBD2. J was trimmed by 0 bases and V by 4 bases; bases with no gene match: 3. Germline V gene data show CDR1 as MNHEY and CDR2 as SMNVEV (reference sequence). This CDR3 is built from 14 residues. The CDR3 here is CASSWGGTSYEQYF. CDR3 bases: TGTGCCAGCAGTTGGGGGGGGACCTCCTACGAGCAGTACTTC.

This rearrangement joins TRBV6-6 to TRBJ2-7; 7 nucleotides agree with TRBD2. The CDR3 sequence is 12 residues long. Germline values: CDR1 MNHNY, CDR2 SVGAGI (reference sequence). With 10 bases clipped from V and 3 bases from J, the junction kept 6 bases outside the gene matches. The CDR3 nucleotides are TGTGCCACCCGGGACTACATCTACGAGCAGTACTTC. Protein: CATRDYIYEQYF.

The J gene is TRBJ2-7, the V gene TRBV7-2; possibly TRBD1 for D (5 bases). CDR1 is SGHTA, CDR2 FQGNSA, per germline. This CDR3 region has 14 residues. The V and J ends lost 3 bases and 1 base respectively, with 10 bases between them. The CDR3 reads CASSFKQASYEQYF. In DNA form, the CDR3 reads TGTGCCAGCAGCTTTAAACAGGCTTCCTACGAGCAGTACTTC.

This clone was counted once. The rearrangement joins TRBV9 to TRBJ2-1; 7 positions agree with TRBD2. The CDR3 is made up of 15 amino acids. CDR1 is SGDLS and CDR2 is YYNGEE in the germline V gene. Trimming removed 2 bases from V and 4 bases from J; junction bases left unmatched: 6. CDR3 DNA: TGTGCCAGCAGCGTGTTAGCGGGTACTTACAATGAGCAGTTCTTC. Translation: CASSVLAGTYNEQFF.

V usage is TRBV30 and J usage is TRBJ1-1; 7 bases map to TRBD1. Germline CDR1 reads GTSNPN; CDR2 reads SVGIG (reference sequence). V lost 2 bases to trimming and J lost 2 bases; unmatched junction nucleotides: 5. This CDR3 has 14 amino acids. The CDR3 is CAWSNEGANTEAFF. The CDR3 DNA is TGTGCCTGGAGTAACGAGGGGGCAAACACTGAAGCTTTCTTT.

The chain uses TRBV27 and TRBJ2-1; 9 bases map to TRBD2. The CDR3 length is 16 residues. V trimming: 2 bases; J trimming: 9 bases; junction bases outside the gene matches: 11. Germline loops: CDR1 MNHEY, CDR2 SMNVEV (reference sequence). Here the CDR3 DNA reads TGTGCCAGCAGTTTAGAGGGACTAGCAACTCCAGTTGAGCAGTTCTTC. It is translated as CASSLEGLATPVEQFF.